This section outlines one TCR beta chain sequence together with its context. Authors' processing steps: Reference gene primer amplification in the assay estimated nucleated cell counts. Using immunoSEQ multiplex PCR, the repertoire was profiled, and TCRdb retains in-frame clones only, with some absent. The D gene and trimming were derived from the DNA, and the V and J assignments and clone size from that table. The sample holds approximately 82,000 clones, roughly 86% seen once. CDR3 length equals 14 residues. V lost 6 bases and J lost 4; bases outside the gene matches: 5. CDR1 is ENHRY, CDR2 SYGVKD, per germline. These data come from a study of blood T cell repertoires in COVID-19. The wider study: Spain, Italy and the United States supplied samples that represented acute and convalescent COVID-19. T cells, B-cell-depleted T cells, or PBMCs provided the cDNA or gDNA that served as material.

The sequence was collected from a man over 45 with active or convalescent COVID-19. The genes are TRBV10-3 and TRBJ1-2, with 10 bases aligning to TRBD1. Sequences were obtained from peripheral blood. The DNA of the CDR3 is TGTGCCATCAGGGGTGGGACAGGGGTCTATGGCTACACCTTC. Protein: CAIRGGTGVYGYTF.